This TCR beta chain was retrieved from a study of cytomegalovirus exposure and HLA in healthy donors. PCR was performed using 60 Vbeta and 13 Jbeta primers. Profiled with immunoSEQ multiplex PCR; TCRdb holds only in-frame clones, not every one. The sample includes some 130,000 clones, 60% to 80% seen only once; the top ten take around 2%. Study-level points and caveats: Based on reports, TCR beta sequences accurately predicted HLA-A and HLA-B alleles for most subjects. The study put 150 or so TCR beta chains on its list as cytomegalovirus-associated.

A word on this clone: No antigen is known for it.

CDR3 length: 17 residues. Germline V gene lookup returns CDR1 MNHEY and CDR2 SMNVEV (reference sequence). V gave up 5 bases and J gave up 5 bases; unmatched junction bases: 9. This clonotype was obtained from a man aged 30 to 45 in good health and CMV-seronegative. Sequencing was done on a sample of PBMCs. This chain joins TRBV27 and TRBJ2-3; TRBD2 aligns across 14 bases. This CDR3 is CASSGLAGGGIGDTQYF. CDR3 DNA sequence: TGTGCCAGCAGTGGACTAGCGGGAGGCGGGATAGGAGATACGCAGTATTTT.